The 17 T cell receptor beta chains reported below all come from one sample, sequenced in a study of T cell responses to AZD1222 COVID-19 vaccine. The repertoire was sequenced with immunoSEQ multiplex PCR; TCRdb's copy has only in-frame clones and lacks some. Here the sample spans roughly 100,000 clones, about 92% being singletons. Sequenced here: peripheral blood, sampled on day 0 of AZD1222 vaccination. The source of these receptors is an adult in good health.

V gene TRBV7-9 combines with J gene TRBJ1-6; D gene ambiguous. The CDR3 covers 16 residues. Germline V lookup: CDR1 SEHNR, CDR2 FQNEAQ (reference sequence). Trimming left V 4 bases short and J 3 bases short, with 13 bases between. DNA for the CDR3: TGTGCCAGCAGCTCCTTTAGGGTGGGCTATAATTCACCCCTCCACTTT. Its translation is CASSSFRVGYNSPLHF.

This chain joins TRBV11-2 and TRBJ2-5; unclear D gene. CDR3 length: 16 amino acids. With 0 bases removed from V and 3 bases from J, the gap between germline ends came to 14 bases. CDR1 and CDR2 from the germline V gene are SGHAT and FQNNGV. The chain's CDR3 is CASSLERSSLEETQYF. The CDR3 DNA follows: TGTGCCAGCAGCTTAGAACGGTCCTCTTTAGAAGAGACCCAGTACTTC.

The chain has TRBV6-2 or TRBV6-3 and TRBJ2-1, with TRBD2 matching 9 bases. V shed 3 bases, J shed 14 bases, and the junction held 5 bases outside the gene matches. The CDR3 is 12 amino acids. Germline CDR1 is MNHEY and CDR2 is SVGEGT. CDR3 protein: CASSYSGGFEFF. CDR3 nucleotide sequence: TGTGCCAGCAGTTATAGCGGGGGTTTTGAGTTCTTC.

The chain links TRBV5-4 to TRBJ1-1; 8 nucleotides line up with TRBD1. Germline CDR1 is SGHNT and CDR2 is YYREEE (reference sequence). CDR3 length equals 13 residues. After removal of 4 bases from V and 6 bases from J, the junction contained 5 bases not matched to a gene. The CDR3 spells CASSGDRLPEAFF. In DNA form, the CDR3 reads TGTGCCAGCAGCGGGGACAGGCTCCCTGAAGCTTTCTTT.

The rearrangement links TRBV3-1 (or the pseudogene TRBV3-2) to TRBJ2-2, with no clear D. Trimming cost V 0 bases and J 13 bases, with 12 bases left between them. Germline-derived CDR1 and CDR2 are LGHDT and YNNKEL (reference sequence). The CDR3 has 13 amino acids. The CDR3 nucleotides are TGTGCCAGCAGCCAAGAACGGCTCCCAAGGCTGTTTTTT. This encodes CASSQERLPRLFF.

V is TRBV27 and J is TRBJ1-4; D remains ambiguous. V was shortened by 5 bases and J by 2 bases, with 15 bases between the two germline ends. The CDR3 totals 16 residues. Germline CDR1 reads MNHEY; CDR2 reads SMNVEV (reference sequence). CDR3 DNA sequence: TGTGCCAGCAGTCCTCGGGGTTTCGCCACTAATGAAAAACTGTTTTTT. It specifies CASSPRGFATNEKLFF.

CDR3 nucleotides: TGTGCCAGCAGTTCAAGGCGCGGGAGCTACAATGAGCAGTTCTTC. Protein sequence: CASSSRRGSYNEQFF. This sequence joins TRBV7-8 and TRBJ2-1, with TRBD2 matching 7 bases. The V gene's germline CDR1 is SGHVS and CDR2 FQNEAQ. With 6 bases clipped from V and 3 bases from J, the junction kept 8 bases outside the gene matches. There are 15 residues in the CDR3. The variable domain in full, with the rest retrieved from reference TRBV7-8 and TRBJ2-1, is GAGVSQSPRYKVAKRGQDVALRCDPISGHVSLFWYQQALGQGPEFLTYFQNEAQLDKSGLPSDRFFAERPEGSVSTLKIQRTQQEDSAVYLCASSSRRGSYNEQFFGPGTRLTVL.

This chain uses TRBV4-1 with TRBJ1-5; 7 nucleotides match TRBD1. Germline assignment: CDR1 MGHRA and CDR2 YSYEKL. V lost 1 base to trimming and J lost 4 bases; unmatched junction nucleotides: 7. The CDR3 is 16 residues long. CDR3 DNA sequence: TGCGCCAGCAGCCAAGGACAGGGAGGCAAGAATCAGCCCCAGCATTTT. Translation gives CASSQGQGGKNQPQHF.

The rearrangement links TRBV5-1 to TRBJ2-5; possibly TRBD1 for D (7 bases). This CDR3 region has 14 residues. Trimming shortened V by 4 bases and J by 2 bases, and 12 bases separated the two germline ends. The germline gives CDR1 SGHRS, CDR2 YFSETQ. CDR3 sequence: CASSPQGGQETQYF. The DNA of the CDR3 is TGCGCCAGCAGCCCTCAGGGGGGACAAGAGACCCAGTACTTC.

This chain joins TRBV6-5 and TRBJ2-3; D not certain. CDR1 MNHEY and CDR2 SVGAGI come from the germline V gene. V lost 8 bases and J 0 bases, leaving 6 bases between the germline ends. CDR3 size: 12 residues. The DNA of the CDR3 is TGTGCCAGCTCTGCTAGCACAGATACGCAGTATTTT. Its translation: CASSASTDTQYF.

The chain has TRBV18 and TRBJ1-1; D is undetermined. V lost 2 bases, J lost 5 bases, and 6 bases lay in between. Germline assignment: CDR1 KGHSH and CDR2 LQKENI. The CDR3 runs 12 residues. The CDR3 DNA follows: TGTGCCAGCTCACCAGGGCAGACTGAAGCTTTCTTT. It yields the protein CASSPGQTEAFF.

In this sample, this clone turned up a few times. The chain joins TRBV18 to TRBJ1-2, with 8 bases identical to TRBD1. There are 13 residues in the CDR3. Germline CDR1 and CDR2: KGHSH and LQKENI. The junction had 5 bases not matched to a gene; V was cut back by 5 bases and J by 6 bases. Written as DNA, the CDR3 is TGTGCCAGCTCAAAACAGGGGGGAGATGGCTACACCTTC. This encodes CASSKQGGDGYTF.

As concerns this clone: Other DNA sequences from this sample encode an identical CDR3 as well. The chain is built from TRBV3-1 (or the pseudogene TRBV3-2) and TRBJ2-5; D possibly corresponds to TRBD2 (5 bases). In germline, CDR1 is LGHDT, CDR2 YNNKEL (reference sequence). Trimming took 2 bases from V and 5 from J, leaving 6 bases between them. The CDR3 runs 12 residues. CDR3 sequence reads: CASSQPGETQYF. The CDR3 DNA follows: TGTGCCAGCAGCCAACCGGGGGAGACCCAGTACTTC.

This clone has just one count. This rearrangement joins TRBV2 to TRBJ2-7; D may be TRBD1 (6 bases). Trimming shortened V by 6 bases and J by 5 bases, and 20 bases separated the two germline ends. The CDR3 loop spans 15 amino acids. CDR1 and CDR2 from the germline V gene are SNHLY and FYNNEI. CDR3 sequence (DNA): TGTGCCAGCAGCACGACTTCTCAGGGGCTCCACGAGCAGTACTTC. Translation: CASSTTSQGLHEQYF.

J is TRBJ1-1 and V is TRBV5-1, with unresolved D. In germline, CDR1 is SGHRS, CDR2 YFSETQ. V dropped 0 bases and J dropped 6 bases, with 9 bases sitting between them. This CDR3 is 13 amino acids long. For the CDR3, the DNA is TGCGCCAGCAGCTTGGGAGTTCAGGCTGAAGCTTTCTTT. It specifies CASSLGVQAEAFF.

The sample holds a few counts of this clone. The J gene is TRBJ1-5, the V gene TRBV19, with a weak D call TRBD1 (5 bases). Per germline, CDR1 LNHDA and CDR2 SQIVND (reference sequence). CDR3 length: 13 amino acids. V was trimmed by 3 bases and J by 7 bases, leaving 10 bases between them. The CDR3: CASSIGGWQPQHF. The CDR3 DNA follows: TGTGCCAGTAGTATTGGGGGATGGCAGCCCCAGCATTTT.

Worth noting for this clone: The same CDR3 arises from other DNA sequences in this sample as well. The V call is TRBV7-3, the J call TRBJ1-1; D is possibly TRBD1 (6 bases). Germline-derived CDR1 and CDR2 are SGHTA and FQGTGA. V was trimmed by 5 bases and J by 6 bases, leaving 10 bases between them. The CDR3 spans 12 residues. The CDR3 DNA is TGTGCCAGCAGCCCGGGGGGCTCTGAAGCTTTCTTT. This sequence encodes CASSPGGSEAFF. Full variable domain (remainder filled in from reference TRBV7-3 and TRBJ1-1): GAGVSQTPSNKVTEKGKYVELRCDPISGHTALYWYRQSLGQGPEFLIYFQGTGAADDSGLPNDRFFAVRPEGSVSTLKIQRTERGDSAVYLCASSPGGSEAFFGQGTRLTVV.